The clone carrying this T cell receptor beta chain appeared many times. Antigen: not known. The data were obtained in a study of identical twins. The ends lost 4 bases at V and 3 bases at J; junction bases unmatched: 9. Germline-derived CDR1 and CDR2 are LGHDT and YNNKEL (reference sequence). This CDR3 contains 17 residues. The cDNA had a unique molecular identifier and a template-switch universal primer site. TCRdb independently ran MiXCR on the 5' RACE reads; one entry per CDR3 protein. Of hundreds of thousands of distinct CDR3 sequences listed, approximately 7% are singletons. Study-level results: Clonotypes of the beta chain that were abundant in cord blood carried fewer insertions (memory repertoires showed none).

Another study also made use of these data, one on yellow fever vaccine responses in identical twins.

The origin of this receptor is a woman under 30 in good health. The chain has TRBV3-1 and TRBJ1-1; 12 bases align to TRBD1. Material for sequencing was memory (CD45RO+) T cells sorted from blood. DNA of the CDR3: TGTGCCAGCAGCCGCCGGGACAGGGGGCTTGGGGACACTGAAGCTTTCTTT. Its translation: CASSRRDRGLGDTEAFF.